Below, 5 T cell receptor beta chains from the same sample are listed, as sequenced in a study of regulatory T cells in long-lasting Graves disease. Documented time point: persistent/refractory GD, antithyroid drugs over 5 years with positive TRAb. Making the TCR library involved RNA that had been extracted from PBMCs. Relying on iRepertoire HTBI primers and Arm-PCR of CDR3 regions, the team built TCR beta libraries. Using its own MiXCR run on the multiplex PCR reads, TCRdb lists one record per CDR3 protein. Here the sample spans hundreds of thousands of distinct CDR3 sequences, 15% to 20% being singletons. Material: peripheral blood mononuclear cells (PBMCs), obtained when the disease was refractory, from a patient treated with antithyroid drugs. All receptors derive from a female donor with Graves disease.

The genes are TRBV5-1 and TRBJ1-5; no definite D call. Per the germline V gene, CDR1 is SGHRS and CDR2 is YFSETQ. CDR3 length: 18 residues. Trimming removed 4 bases from V and 2 bases from J, with 22 bases in between. The CDR3 region is CASSPDLGHSARNQPQHF. DNA for the CDR3: TGCGCCAGCAGCCCGGATTTGGGCCACAGCGCGCGCAATCAGCCCCAGCATTTT. Supplemented by reference TRBV5-1 and TRBJ1-5, the full variable domain reads KAGVTQTPRYLIKTRGQQVTLSCSPISGHRSVSWYQQTPGQGLQFLFEYFSETQRNKGNFPGRFSGRQFSNSRSEMNVSTLELGDSALYLCASSPDLGHSARNQPQHFGDGTRLSIL.

Comments on this clonotype: A much larger clone differs by one base, so this may be a read error. Without the conserved terminal phenylalanine or tryptophan, this CDR3 likely stems from a read error. V and J are TRBV6-1 and TRBJ1-1, with D hard to call. This CDR3 has 14 residues. V was clipped by 5 bases and J by 1 base, with 11 bases between them. The germline V gene encodes CDR1 MNHNS and CDR2 SASEGT. The CDR3 here is CASSMVPPNTEAFL. DNA of the CDR3: TGTGCCAGCAGTATGGTCCCCCCGAACACTGAAGCTTTCCTT.

This clonotype was observed many times. The CDR3 DNA follows: TGTGCCAGCAGTAAACCAGCTTTCTTT. Translated: CASSKPAFF. V is TRBV12-3 or TRBV12-4 and J is TRBJ1-1; D gene uncertain. The length of the CDR3 is 9 residues. The V gene lost 5 bases and the J gene lost 10 bases, with 5 bases spanning the gap.

The chain has TRBV13 and TRBJ1-2; 8 bases agree with TRBD1. Germline CDR1 PRHDT, CDR2 FYEKMQ (reference sequence). The V gene end was trimmed by 5 bases and the J gene end by 0 bases; junction bases not matched to a gene: 14. The CDR3 is 18 residues long. This CDR3 reads CASSALGLGTGPNYGYTF. The CDR3 nucleotides are TGTGCCAGCAGCGCGCTGGGCCTTGGGACAGGTCCTAACTATGGCTACACCTTC.

In its sample, this clonotype was seen a few times. The CDR3 DNA reads TGCGCCAGCAGCTCCCGGGACAGTCCCTCCTACGAGCAGTACTTC. Its translation: CASSSRDSPSYEQYF. The chain joins TRBV5-1 to TRBJ2-7; 7 bases are shared with TRBD1. This CDR3 contains 15 residues. Per the germline V gene, CDR1 is SGHRS and CDR2 is YFSETQ. V was clipped by 3 bases and J by 0 bases; unmatched bases: 6.